One sample yielded the 26 T cell receptor beta chains listed below, sequenced in a study of T-cell reconstitution after alpha-beta-depleted transplantation in children. Using unique molecular identifiers, the investigators prepared the TCRbeta library. TCRdb processed the PCR reads anew with MiXCR; each CDR3 protein has one entry. The top ten clones hold more than 20% of a sample with 90,000 to 130,000 distinct CDR3 sequences, around 6.4% of them seen once. The sample here was PBMCs, mostly from graft donor cells, taken 360 days after TCRalphabeta/CD19-depleted stem cell transplant. The receptor source for this set is a male patient between 2 and 15 years old who had a stem cell transplant for acute lymphoblastic leukemia, so the T cells may come from the graft donor.

This clonotype was recorded many times. The chain combines TRBV7-2 with TRBJ2-5, with D possibly being TRBD2 (5 bases). The CDR3 has 14 residues. Trimming shortened V by 2 bases and J by 5 bases, and 12 bases separated the two germline ends. Germline CDR1 reads SGHTA; CDR2 reads FQGNSA. The CDR3 sequence: CASSLYAGIETQYF. As DNA, the CDR3 is TGTGCCAGCAGCTTATATGCGGGTATCGAGACCCAGTACTTC.

This clonotype came up many times. The chain uses TRBV4-2 and TRBJ2-7; the match to TRBD2 covers 7 bases. V shed 4 bases, J shed 1 base, and the junction held 16 bases outside the gene matches. The CDR3 extends over 18 amino acids. The germline CDR1 and CDR2 sequences are LGHNA and YNFKEQ. Here the CDR3 reads CASSLGVFRGRDSYEQYF. The CDR3 region has the DNA TGTGCCAGCAGCCTCGGGGTCTTTAGAGGGAGGGATTCCTACGAGCAGTACTTC.

This clonotype was seen only once. One junction end disagrees with the germline gene, perhaps due to a read error. The chain is built from TRBV29-1 and TRBJ2-7; 8 nucleotides match TRBD1. This CDR3 spans 14 amino acids. CDR1 SQVTM and CDR2 ANQGSEA come from the germline V gene. The CDR3: CSVEGQGLSYEQYF. The CDR3 DNA follows: TGCAGCGTGGAAGGACAGGGACTCTCCTACGAGCAGTACTTC.

The chain has TRBV30 and TRBJ2-7; 9 bases are a match to TRBD1. From germline, CDR1 is GTSNPN and CDR2 SVGIG (reference sequence). The CDR3 sequence is 15 residues long. J was trimmed by 6 bases and V by 2 bases; bases with no gene match: 11. CDR3 bases: TGTGCCTGGAGTATTATAGGACAGGGGTTGTCCGAGCAGTACTTC. The encoded protein is CAWSIIGQGLSEQYF.

This clonotype was observed a few times. The chain links TRBV6-1 to TRBJ2-1, with 7 bases identical to TRBD2. Unmatched junction bases numbered 6, after V lost 5 bases and J lost 2 bases. The CDR3 runs 15 residues. Germline CDR1 MNHNS, CDR2 SASEGT. In nucleotides, the CDR3 is TGTGCCAGCAGTCCCCTGGCGGGGGCCTACAATGAGCAGTTCTTC. Its translation is CASSPLAGAYNEQFF.

This clonotype was seen at least ten times. The rearrangement joins TRBV7-2 to TRBJ2-7; perhaps D is TRBD1 or TRBD2 (5 bases each). Trimming pared 4 bases from V and 0 bases from J, leaving 13 bases between. This CDR3 region has 15 residues. Germline CDR1 SGHTA, CDR2 FQGNSA. This chain's CDR3 is CASSSAGTNSYEQYF. Here the CDR3 DNA reads TGTGCCAGCAGCTCGGCCGGGACCAACTCCTACGAGCAGTACTTC.

In its sample, this clonotype was seen many times. The chain employs TRBV7-9 and TRBJ2-7; weak D call: TRBD1 (5 bases). V lost 3 bases, J lost 3 bases, and 15 bases lay in between. Germline V gene sequence: CDR1 SEHNR, CDR2 FQNEAQ (reference sequence). This CDR3 has 15 residues. The CDR3 loop reads CASSFKGHEIYEQYF. As DNA, the CDR3 is TGTGCCAGCAGCTTCAAAGGACATGAGATCTACGAGCAGTACTTC. The full variable domain, in which reference TRBV7-9 and TRBJ2-7 provide the parts outside the CDR3, is DTGVSQNPRHKITKRGQNVTFRCDPISEHNRLYWYRQTLGQGPEFLTYFQNEAQLEKSRLLSDRFSAERPKGSFSTLEIQRTEQGDSAMYLCASSFKGHEIYEQYFGPGTRLTVT.

There are many counts of this clonotype. This sequence joins TRBV7-9 and TRBJ1-6; D unresolved. Trimming took 5 bases from V and 0 from J, leaving 14 bases between them. CDR1 SEHNR and CDR2 FQNEAQ come from the germline V gene (reference sequence). The CDR3 runs to 17 residues. In DNA, the CDR3 is TGTGCCAGCAGCCAAAACAGACTCAGCTCCTATAATTCACCCCTCCACTTT. It codes for CASSQNRLSSYNSPLHF.

The table lists this clonotype with a few counts. The V gene is TRBV28, the J gene TRBJ1-4; D is ambiguous. The V and J ends lost 3 bases and 7 bases respectively, with 15 bases between them. CDR3 length equals 15 residues. CDR1 is MDHEN and CDR2 is SYDVKM in the germline V gene. CDR3 nucleotides: TGTGCCAGCAGTTTGGAAGGACTACTTCTTGAAAAACTGTTTTTT. It is translated as CASSLEGLLLEKLFF. Drawing the rest from reference TRBV28 and TRBJ1-4, the complete variable domain is DVKVTQSSRYLVKRTGEKVFLECVQDMDHENMFWYRQDPGLGLRLIYFSYDVKMKEKGDIPEGYSVSREKKERFSLILESASTNQTSMYLCASSLEGLLLEKLFFGSGTQLSVL.

This clonotype was detected a few times. The rearrangement joins TRBV20-1 to TRBJ2-5; 11 bases are a match to TRBD2. The germline V gene has CDR1 DFQATT and CDR2 SNEGSKA (reference sequence). The CDR3 spans 14 residues. Losses at the gene ends were 6 bases for V and 5 bases for J; bases not matched to a gene: 8. The CDR3 protein is CSAWASGRSETQYF. CDR3 DNA sequence: TGCAGTGCCTGGGCTAGCGGGAGGTCGGAGACCCAGTACTTC.

This clonotype was detected many times. This chain uses TRBV12-3 or TRBV12-4 with TRBJ2-3; 7 nucleotides line up with TRBD2. Trimming removed 6 bases from V and 3 bases from J; junction bases left unmatched: 12. The CDR3 loop spans 16 amino acids. The DNA for the CDR3 is TGTGCCAGCAGCCCTCACCTTGGCGGGAGTACAGATACGCAGTATTTT. It is translated as CASSPHLGGSTDTQYF.

This clonotype was picked up a small number of times. This chain uses TRBV9 with TRBJ2-1, with TRBD2 identical over 7 bases. With 4 bases clipped from V and 0 bases from J, the junction kept 4 bases outside the gene matches. CDR3 length: 15 amino acids. Germline loops: CDR1 SGDLS, CDR2 YYNGEE. CDR3 region: CASSPWGGSYNEQFF. In DNA, the CDR3 is TGTGCCAGCAGCCCCTGGGGGGGCTCCTACAATGAGCAGTTCTTC.

The sample holds many counts of this clonotype. The V gene is TRBV4-3, the J gene TRBJ2-5; the D is unclear. The V and J ends lost 0 bases and 2 bases respectively, with 7 bases between them. CDR3 length equals 14 residues. Germline assignment: CDR1 LGHNA and CDR2 YSLEER. For the CDR3, the DNA is TGCGCCAGCAGCCAAGATCCCATGCAAGAGACCCAGTACTTC. This encodes CASSQDPMQETQYF.

This clonotype was seen more than once but under ten times. The rearrangement uses TRBV11-2 and TRBJ2-7; a possible D gene is TRBD1 (6 bases). Germline V gene data show CDR1 as SGHAT and CDR2 as FQNNGV. This CDR3 is 15 amino acids long. The ends were cut back, 5 bases at V and 0 bases at J, with 14 bases in the middle. The CDR3 DNA is TGTGCCAGCAGCCCCCCCGACAGGCACTCCTACGAGCAGTACTTC. It codes for CASSPPDRHSYEQYF. Combining the CDR3 with reference TRBV11-2 and TRBJ2-7 gives the whole variable domain EAGVAQSPRYKIIEKRQSVAFWCNPISGHATLYWYQQILGQGPKLLIQFQNNGVVDDSQLPKDRFSAERLKGVDSTLKIQPAKLEDSAVYLCASSPPDRHSYEQYFGPGTRLTVT.

V is TRBV6-1 and J is TRBJ1-5, with no clear D. Germline lookup yields CDR1 MNHNS and CDR2 SASEGT. This CDR3 spans 15 amino acids. Trimming left V 3 bases short and J 4 bases short, with 13 bases between. CDR3 in amino acids: CASSEDPGRNQPQHF. The CDR3 DNA follows: TGTGCCAGCAGTGAGGACCCAGGCCGGAATCAGCCCCAGCATTTT.

This clonotype was counted a few times. As DNA, the CDR3 is TGCGCCAGCAGCTTGGTGGGCGGCGACTATGGCTACACCTTC. It is translated as CASSLVGGDYGYTF. This rearrangement joins TRBV5-1 to TRBJ1-2; the D is unclear. The CDR3 loop spans 14 amino acids. Looked up from germline, CDR1 is SGHRS and CDR2 is YFSETQ. Trimming took off 0 bases at V and 3 bases at J, with 9 bases between the two ends.

This clonotype was detected many times. The chain joins TRBV2 to TRBJ2-2; 11 bases map to TRBD2. Germline values: CDR1 SNHLY, CDR2 FYNNEI. The CDR3 is made up of 15 amino acids. V shed 6 bases and J 7 bases; nucleotides not matched to a gene: 7. CDR3 coding DNA: TGTGCCAGCAGGCTACTAGCGGGAGTCGTCGGGGAGCTGTTTTTT. Amino acid sequence: CASRLLAGVVGELFF.

This clonotype showed up many times. The chain carries TRBV7-9 and TRBJ1-1; D is ambiguous. Trimming shortened V by 4 bases and J by 5 bases, and 17 bases separated the two germline ends. Germline CDR1 reads SEHNR; CDR2 reads FQNEAQ (reference sequence). There are 15 residues in the CDR3. In DNA, the CDR3 is TGTGCCAGCAGCTCATGGACCTCCCGGGATACTGAAGCTTTCTTT. This gives the protein CASSSWTSRDTEAFF.

The sample holds many counts of this clonotype. The chain carries TRBV5-1 and TRBJ2-5; D call uncertain. Germline V gene sequence: CDR1 SGHRS, CDR2 YFSETQ. Trimming pared 4 bases from V and 0 bases from J, leaving 16 bases between. This CDR3 is 16 amino acids long. The CDR3 loop reads CASSLKGISYQETQYF. The CDR3 region has the DNA TGCGCCAGCAGCCTAAAGGGAATTTCGTACCAAGAGACCCAGTACTTC.

This clonotype was observed a handful of times. V and J are TRBV6-2 or TRBV6-3 and TRBJ1-2, with D possibly being TRBD1 (6 bases). The CDR3 covers 13 residues. In germline, CDR1 is MNHEY, CDR2 SVGEGT. V was cut by 11 bases and J by 4 bases, with 17 bases left in between. The CDR3, as DNA: TGTGCCGGAAGACAGGTTGGGGGCTATGGCTACACCTTC. Translating gives CAGRQVGGYGYTF.

Remarks on this clonotype: One base away lies a much larger clone, so this may be a sequencing read error. The chain couples TRBV6-6 to TRBJ2-1; D possibly corresponds to TRBD2 (5 bases). Per germline, CDR1 MNHNY and CDR2 SVGAGI (reference sequence). This CDR3 region has 13 residues. V was trimmed by 8 bases and J by 2 bases, leaving 10 bases between them. Here the CDR3 DNA reads TGTGCCAGCGTCGGGAACACCTACAATGAGCAGTTCTTC. Translating gives CASVGNTYNEQFF.

This clonotype was observed at least ten times. CDR3 loop: CASSYSTAPYDEQYF. Here the CDR3 DNA reads TGTGCCAGCAGTTACTCGACGGCACCCTACGACGAGCAGTACTTC. The V gene is TRBV6-2 or TRBV6-3, the J gene TRBJ2-7, with D unclear. The germline gives CDR1 MNHEY, CDR2 SVGEGT. The V end lost 0 bases, the J end lost 5 bases, and 14 bases lay between the germline ends. CDR3 length equals 15 residues.

Note on this clonotype: This may arise from a read error, as a much more abundant clone is one base away. The chain combines TRBV7-9 with TRBJ2-1; weak D call: TRBD1 (5 bases). Germline V gene lookup returns CDR1 SEHNR and CDR2 FQNEAQ (reference sequence). The CDR3 runs 14 residues. For the CDR3, the DNA is TGTGCCAGCAGCTTAGGGGGCCTTAGGAATGAGCAGTTATTC. Protein: CASSLGGLRNEQLF.

In this sample, this clonotype turned up many times. The rearrangement joins TRBV6-2 or TRBV6-3 to TRBJ2-5, with D perhaps matching TRBD2 (6 bases). This CDR3 spans 16 amino acids. Germline assignment: CDR1 MNHEY and CDR2 SVGEGT. V was clipped by 5 bases and J by 4 bases, with 20 bases between them. CDR3 sequence reads: CASSSGGVRRSETQYF. The CDR3 DNA reads TGTGCCAGCAGTAGCGGCGGGGTTCGGCGGTCAGAGACCCAGTACTTC.

This clonotype was detected ten times or more. The chain carries TRBV7-2 and TRBJ2-5; D could derive from TRBD1 or TRBD2 (5 bases each). This CDR3 comprises 17 residues. Trimming cost V 2 bases and J 12 bases, with 28 bases left between them. The germline V gene has CDR1 SGHTA and CDR2 FQGNSA. CDR3 region: CASSLLLTRIKGPRKYF. Here the CDR3 DNA reads TGTGCCAGCAGCTTACTGCTGACGCGGATCAAGGGACCCAGAAAGTACTTC.

This clonotype has a count of ten or more. The V call is TRBV5-8, the J call TRBJ2-7; D is perhaps TRBD2 (6 bases). The germline V gene has CDR1 SGHTS and CDR2 YDEGEE. V was clipped by 6 bases and J by 2 bases, with 12 bases between them. CDR3 length: 13 residues. The CDR3 nucleotides are TGTGCCAGCATCCTCGGGGGAACCTACGAGCAGTACTTC. Protein product: CASILGGTYEQYF.